These 11 T cell receptor beta chains were all obtained from the same sample, sequenced in a study of cytomegalovirus exposure and HLA in healthy donors. It was with 60 Vbeta and 13 Jbeta primers that the PCR ran. The protocol was immunoSEQ multiplex PCR, while the TCRdb copy is restricted to in-frame clones and leaves out a portion. The data hold 73,000 or so clones, with roughly four fifths observed a single time. The specimen sequenced was PBMCs. The origin of the receptors is a human donor in good health.

This chain joins TRBV5-1 and TRBJ1-4, with 9 bases identical to TRBD1. CDR3 size: 14 residues. CDR1 is SGHRS and CDR2 is YFSETQ in the germline V gene. Trimming removed 4 bases from V and 8 bases from J; junction bases left unmatched: 6. The CDR3, as DNA: TGCGCCAGCAGCCAGGGACAGGGAAGGGAAAAACTGTTTTTT. Encoded protein: CASSQGQGREKLFF. The variable domain in full, completed from reference TRBV5-1 and TRBJ1-4, reads KAGVTQTPRYLIKTRGQQVTLSCSPISGHRSVSWYQQTPGQGLQFLFEYFSETQRNKGNFPGRFSGRQFSNSRSEMNVSTLELGDSALYLCASSQGQGREKLFFGSGTQLSVL.

This chain uses TRBV10-1 with TRBJ2-2, with TRBD2 identical over 7 bases. Per germline, CDR1 WNHNN and CDR2 SYGVQD (reference sequence). The CDR3 sequence is 14 residues long. V dropped 4 bases and J dropped 5; count of bases not matched to a gene: 4. CDR3 sequence: CASSATGGTGELFF. The CDR3 DNA is TGCGCCAGCAGTGCGACGGGGGGAACCGGGGAGCTGTTTTTT.

V is TRBV7-6 and J is TRBJ2-5; D gene uncertain. The DNA end is a closer match to TRBJ2-7, so the J assignment may be wrong. This CDR3 spans 12 amino acids. Germline CDR1 reads SGHVS; CDR2 reads FNYEAQ. The CDR3 sequence: CASSDDIYEQYF. The CDR3 DNA is TGTGCCAGCAGTGACGACATCTACGAGCAGTACTTC.

CDR3 DNA sequence: TGTGCCAGCAGCCGCCGGGGACAGGGGGCCCGAGAGACCCAGTACTTC. This codes for CASSRRGQGARETQYF. The V and J genes are TRBV5-4 and TRBJ2-5; 12 bases match TRBD1. V lost 4 bases to trimming and J lost 4 bases; unmatched junction nucleotides: 8. The germline V gene has CDR1 SGHNT and CDR2 YYREEE (reference sequence). The CDR3 contains 16 residues.

The chain uses TRBV7-2 and TRBJ2-1, with 11 bases matching TRBD2. CDR1 SGHTA and CDR2 FQGNSA come from the germline V gene. The CDR3 has 16 amino acids. The junction had 14 bases not matched to a gene; V was cut back by 5 bases and J by 11 bases. The CDR3 spells CASSPRPGLADFQQFF. In nucleotides, the CDR3 is TGTGCCAGCAGCCCACGACCGGGACTAGCGGATTTTCAGCAGTTCTTC.

This chain uses TRBV7-9 with TRBJ2-2; 7 bases are shared with TRBD1. The CDR3 spans 15 residues. Trimming removed 5 bases from V and 5 bases from J; junction bases left unmatched: 8. Germline CDR1 SEHNR, CDR2 FQNEAQ (reference sequence). CDR3 in DNA: TGTGCCAGCAGCCTCGGTCCAGGGGGTACCGGGGAGCTGTTTTTT. Encoded protein: CASSLGPGGTGELFF.

The chain employs TRBV2 and TRBJ2-1; D may be TRBD2 (6 bases). Trimming left V 2 bases short and J 2 bases short, with 10 bases between. Germline loops: CDR1 SNHLY, CDR2 FYNNEI. This CDR3 is built from 15 residues. DNA of the CDR3: TGTGCCAGCAGTGAATTGCGGGGAGCCTACAATGAGCAGTTCTTC. Protein: CASSELRGAYNEQFF.

The rearrangement uses TRBV6-5 and TRBJ1-1; D is unresolved. Trimming pared 6 bases from V and 3 bases from J, leaving 8 bases between. This CDR3 contains 12 residues. The germline V gene has CDR1 MNHEY and CDR2 SVGAGI. The CDR3 reads CASRSPYTEAFF. The CDR3 DNA follows: TGTGCCAGCAGGAGCCCGTACACTGAAGCTTTCTTT.

The chain combines TRBV5-5 with TRBJ1-5; D is ambiguous. Trimming took off 4 bases at V and 4 bases at J, with 12 bases between the two ends. The CDR3 is 14 amino acids. The V gene's germline CDR1 is SGHKS and CDR2 YYEKEE (reference sequence). The CDR3 reads CASSLLKENQPQHF. In DNA form, the CDR3 reads TGTGCCAGCAGCCTACTTAAGGAGAATCAGCCCCAGCATTTT.

This chain uses TRBV10-3 with TRBJ1-6; D gene ambiguous. Trimming removed 6 bases from V and 10 bases from J, with 10 bases in between. Germline CDR1 is ENHRY and CDR2 is SYGVKD. The CDR3 extends over 12 amino acids. CDR3 DNA sequence: TGTGCCATCAGCCTTTCGGGGTCACCCCTCCACTTT. It encodes CAISLSGSPLHF.

This chain uses TRBV7-3 with TRBJ2-5; TRBD2 might be the D (7 bases). Trimming took 1 base from V and 5 from J, leaving 11 bases between them. This CDR3 comprises 14 residues. Germline V lookup: CDR1 SGHTA, CDR2 FQGTGA. Here the CDR3 DNA reads TGTGCCAGCAGCTTAAGGGGGGGCCGTGAGACCCAGTACTTC. It codes for CASSLRGGRETQYF. Filled out from reference TRBV7-3 and TRBJ2-5, the complete variable domain reads GAGVSQTPSNKVTEKGKYVELRCDPISGHTALYWYRQSLGQGPEFLIYFQGTGAADDSGLPNDRFFAVRPEGSVSTLKIQRTERGDSAVYLCASSLRGGRETQYFGPGTRLLVL.